The 8 T cell receptor beta chains below come from one sample, sequenced in a study of CD8+CD57+ T cells in acquired aplastic anemia. The template for TCR beta VDJ and CDR3 sequence profiling was genomic DNA. One entry per CDR3 protein results from TCRdb running MiXCR on the reads. The sample records 130,000 or so distinct CDR3 sequences, 40% to 45% being singletons. Sequences were obtained from sorted CD4+, CD8+, or CD8+CD57+ T cells (not recorded which) from PBMCs. The receptors shown here come from a human donor in good health, serving as a control.

This clonotype showed up many times. The chain combines TRBV3-1 with TRBJ2-3; 9 bases match TRBD2. CDR1 LGHDT and CDR2 YNNKEL come from the germline V gene (reference sequence). V gave up 3 bases and J gave up 5 bases; unmatched junction bases: 3. This CDR3 spans 14 amino acids. The CDR3 region has the DNA TGTGCCAGCAGCCAGGGACTAGCATTAGATACGCAGTATTTT. This encodes CASSQGLALDTQYF.

This clonotype was seen ten or more times. The genes are TRBV28 and TRBJ1-2; perhaps TRBD1 as D (6 bases). V was trimmed by 8 bases and J by 4 bases, leaving 17 bases between them. The CDR3 contains 14 residues. CDR1 and CDR2 (germline): MDHEN, SYDVKM. DNA of the CDR3: TGTGCCAGCGGGGGGCTTGGAACCCTCTATGGCTACACCTTC. Encoded protein: CASGGLGTLYGYTF.

This rearrangement joins TRBV20-1 to TRBJ2-1, with 14 bases fitting TRBD2. CDR1 and CDR2 (germline): DFQATT, SNEGSKA (reference sequence). There are 14 residues in the CDR3. The ends lost 6 bases at V and 7 bases at J; junction bases unmatched: 5. The CDR3 here is CSAVTSGRGNEQFF. The CDR3 bases are TGCAGTGCGGTGACTAGCGGGAGGGGGAATGAGCAGTTCTTC.

A note on this clonotype: Possible read error: a much larger clone is one base away. The chain couples TRBV12-3 or TRBV12-4 to TRBJ2-2; D remains unclear. The CDR3 length is 13 residues. V was cut by 1 base and J by 8 bases, with 8 bases left in between. The CDR3 reads CASSLVRAGELFF. In DNA form, the CDR3 reads TGTGCCAGCAGTTTAGTCCGGGCGGGGGAGCTGTTTTTT.

This clonotype was seen repeatedly, ten times or more. V and J are TRBV11-2 and TRBJ2-7; the D gene is possibly TRBD1 (5 bases). Trimming removed 1 base from V and 3 bases from J, with 13 bases in between. Germline CDR1 reads SGHAT; CDR2 reads FQNNGV. This CDR3 has 15 amino acids. CDR3 nucleotide sequence: TGTGCCAGCAGCTTAGGATTGGACATCTTCTACGAGCAGTACTTC. Translated, it gives CASSLGLDIFYEQYF.

As to this clonotype: Since the CDR3 does not end with the conserved phenylalanine or tryptophan, this likely comes from a read error. The chain recombines TRBV12-3 or TRBV12-4 with TRBJ1-5; no clear D gene. Trimming cost V 5 bases and J 6 bases, with 14 bases left between them. The CDR3 loop spans 14 amino acids. This chain's CDR3 is CASSPSPPSQPQHS. The CDR3 region has the DNA TGTGCCAGCAGTCCATCGCCCCCGAGTCAGCCCCAGCATTCT.

This clonotype has at least ten counts. The chain employs TRBV20-1 and TRBJ1-5; the D gene is possibly TRBD1 (6 bases). Trimming left V 5 bases short and J 11 bases short, with 19 bases between. The CDR3 is 13 amino acids. In germline, CDR1 is DFQATT, CDR2 SNEGSKA (reference sequence). CDR3 nucleotide sequence: TGCAGTGCTGGTAGACAGGCTAGAGGGGCCCAGCATTTT. Protein product: CSAGRQARGAQHF.

This clonotype was recorded at least ten times. J is TRBJ1-5 and V is TRBV6-5; TRBD1 agrees at 8 bases. This CDR3 spans 14 amino acids. V dropped 6 bases and J dropped 2; count of bases not matched to a gene: 3. Germline CDR1 and CDR2: MNHEY and SVGAGI. The CDR3 region is CASSSGGGNQPQHF. CDR3 coding DNA: TGTGCCAGCAGCTCAGGGGGCGGCAATCAGCCCCAGCATTTT.